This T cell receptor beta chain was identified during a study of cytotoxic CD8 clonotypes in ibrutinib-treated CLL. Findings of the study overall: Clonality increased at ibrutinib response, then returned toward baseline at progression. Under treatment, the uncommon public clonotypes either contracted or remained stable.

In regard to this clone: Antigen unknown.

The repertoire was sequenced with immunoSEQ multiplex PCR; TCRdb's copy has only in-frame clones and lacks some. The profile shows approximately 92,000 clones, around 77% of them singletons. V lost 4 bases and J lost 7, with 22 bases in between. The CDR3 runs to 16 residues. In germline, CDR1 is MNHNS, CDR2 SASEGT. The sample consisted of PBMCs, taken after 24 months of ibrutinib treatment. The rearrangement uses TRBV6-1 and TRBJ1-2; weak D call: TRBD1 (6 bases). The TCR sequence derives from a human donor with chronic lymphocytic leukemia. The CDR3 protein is CASSVIPQGWSLGYTF. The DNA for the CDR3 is TGTGCCAGCAGTGTCATTCCACAGGGATGGAGTCTTGGCTACACCTTC.